This T cell receptor beta chain was identified during a study of T-cell memory formation after mild COVID-19. About the study: Clustering of TCRs was largely donor specific.

5'RACE primed from the constant segment yielded TCR alpha and TCR beta cDNA libraries bearing sample barcodes and UMIs. MiXCR was run by TCRdb on the 5' RACE reads, yielding one entry per CDR3 protein. Of almost 250,000 distinct CDR3 sequences detected, roughly 14% appear once; the ten largest clones hold 2% to 2.5%. V was pared by 5 bases and J by 4 bases, with 16 bases of the junction left unmatched. The germline CDR1 and CDR2 sequences are MNHEY and SVGEGT. The CDR3 is 17 residues long. The rearrangement joins TRBV6-2 or TRBV6-3 to TRBJ1-1, with 7 bases that match TRBD1. Sequencing was performed on PBMCs or a T cell subset sorted from them (not recorded which). This receptor was identified in an adult woman who had mild COVID-19 (a few samples of this study predate the infection). Cell type and time point are not known. The CDR3 sequence: CASSKTGPNRWGTEAFF. The DNA for the CDR3 is TGTGCCAGCAGTAAGACAGGGCCAAATCGTTGGGGCACTGAAGCTTTCTTT.